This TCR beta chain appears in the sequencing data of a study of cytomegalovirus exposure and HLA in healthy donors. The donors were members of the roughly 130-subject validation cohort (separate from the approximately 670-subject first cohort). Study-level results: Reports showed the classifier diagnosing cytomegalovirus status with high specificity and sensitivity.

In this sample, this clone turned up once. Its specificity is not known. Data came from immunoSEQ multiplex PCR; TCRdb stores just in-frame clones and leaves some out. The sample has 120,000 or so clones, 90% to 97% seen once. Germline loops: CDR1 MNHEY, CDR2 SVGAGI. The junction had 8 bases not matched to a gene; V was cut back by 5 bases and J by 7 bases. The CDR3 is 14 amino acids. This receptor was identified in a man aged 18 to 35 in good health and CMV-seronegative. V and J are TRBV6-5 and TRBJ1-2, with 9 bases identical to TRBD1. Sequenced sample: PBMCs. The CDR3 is CASSRTGERSGYTF. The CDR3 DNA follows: TGTGCCAGCAGTCGGACAGGGGAACGTAGTGGCTACACCTTC.